The present T cell receptor beta chain was sequenced within a study of CD8+ T cells in alopecia areata. Study-wide context: For the treated group, dosing was oral tofacitinib at 5 to 10 mg twice daily. Tofacitinib ran for 6 to 18 months before 6 months off drug. Study-level points and caveats: The study found higher clonality in lesional than normal scalp, especially in alopecia totalis/universalis.

This CDR3 is 14 amino acids long. The V gene lost 6 bases and the J gene lost 6 bases, with 17 bases spanning the gap. From germline, CDR1 is MNHEY and CDR2 SMNVEV (reference sequence). Cell sorting was applied to PBMCs, and CD4+ and CD8+ T cells were collected. Investigators isolated RNA and reverse transcribed it into cDNA to act as the sequencing template. The data were produced by immunoSEQ multiplex PCR, yet TCRdb's version contains in-frame clones alone and is incomplete. This table has some 180,000 clones, more than 60% appearing once. Only a few counts were recorded for this clone. As yet, its antigen is unknown.

This material consisted of CD4+ T cells sorted from blood, taken at week 0. The receptor comes from a human donor with alopecia areata. V gene TRBV27 combines with J gene TRBJ1-1; the D gene is possibly TRBD1 (5 bases). The CDR3 sequence: CASSSTAGFAEAFF. In DNA, the CDR3 is TGTGCCAGCAGCTCTACGGCAGGGTTCGCTGAAGCTTTCTTT.